This is a list of T cell receptor beta chains from one sample in a study of blood T cell repertoires in COVID-19. Repertoires were generated with immunoSEQ multiplex PCR, while TCRdb's copy carries only in-frame clones and drops some. The sample lists over 300,000 clones, 65% to 90% occurring once. Material for sequencing was peripheral blood. The source of these receptors is a human donor in a cohort sampled during active COVID-19. Both conserved end residues are part of each CDR3. A D gene is named only where the DNA matches it firmly. Part of the rows lack a size; the others show once, few, many or a class for expanded clones.

cdr3_nt,cdr3_aa,j_call,v_call,d_call,clone_size
TGTGCCAGCAGCCCACAGGGTGGCGGCTACACCTTC,CASSPQGGGYTF,TRBJ1-2,TRBV7-8,NA,NA
TGTGCCAGCAGCTTACGCCCAGGGGAGCCAGATACGCAGTATTTT,CASSLRPGEPDTQYF,TRBJ2-3,TRBV7-9,NA,NA
TGTGCCAGCAGCACAGACAGGGGAAACATTCAGTACTTC,CASSTDRGNIQYF,TRBJ2-4,TRBV7-3,TRBD1,NA
TGCGCCAGCAGCCCTGGGCCAGGACAATACTACGAGCAGTACTTC,CASSPGPGQYYEQYF,TRBJ2-7,TRBV4-1,NA,NA
TGTGCCAGAAGTATCGCCGGGACAGGCGGCAATCAGCCCCAGCATTTT,CARSIAGTGGNQPQHF,TRBJ1-5,TRBV27,TRBD1,NA
TGTGCCAGCAGCCAAGATATGGAGACCCAGTACTTC,CASSQDMETQYF,TRBJ2-5,TRBV3-1/TRBV3-2,NA,NA
TGTGCCTGGAGTGTAAGGGGCTACGAGCAGTACTTC,CAWSVRGYEQYF,TRBJ2-7,TRBV30,NA,NA
TGTGCCAGCAGCGCCCTAGCGGGGCGCACAGATACGCAGTATTTT,CASSALAGRTDTQYF,TRBJ2-3,TRBV9,TRBD2,NA
TGTGCCAGCAGTGGACAGCTATCCTACGAGCAGTACTTC,CASSGQLSYEQYF,TRBJ2-7,TRBV6-4,NA,NA
TGTGCCAGCAGCCAAGGTTCCAGCGGGTTAAACAATGAGCAGTTCTTC,CASSQGSSGLNNEQFF,TRBJ2-1,TRBV4-2,NA,few
TGTGCCAGCAGCCAACCTAGCGGGCTCTACAATGAGCAGTTCTTC,CASSQPSGLYNEQFF,TRBJ2-1,TRBV3-1/TRBV3-2,TRBD2,NA
TGTGCCAGCAGCGGAGGGGGAGGGAATACAGATACGCAGTATTTT,CASSGGGGNTDTQYF,TRBJ2-3,TRBV9,NA,few
TGTGCCAGCAGCCAATCCCCGCGGGGGATGGGCACTGAAGCTTTCTTT,CASSQSPRGMGTEAFF,TRBJ1-1,TRBV14,NA,NA
TGTGCCATCAGTGAGGGGCTCAACTCCTACGAGCAGTACTTC,CAISEGLNSYEQYF,TRBJ2-7,TRBV10-3,NA,NA
TGTGCCATCAGTGAGGGACAGGGAAATGGCTACACCTTC,CAISEGQGNGYTF,TRBJ1-2,TRBV10-3,TRBD1,NA
TGTGCCAGCAGAACTAGGGAAAATGGGGGCTACACCTTC,CASRTRENGGYTF,TRBJ1-2,TRBV6-5,NA,NA
TGTGCCAGCAGCTACGGACAGGGAAGGGGTGAAAAACTGTTTTTT,CASSYGQGRGEKLFF,TRBJ1-4,TRBV3-1/TRBV3-2,TRBD1,NA
TGTGCCAGCAACGACAGGGGGCCCACTGAAGCTTTCTTT,CASNDRGPTEAFF,TRBJ1-1,TRBV6-6,TRBD1,NA
TGTGCCAGCAGCGTAGGTGGGGGCGCAAGCTATGGCTACACCTTC,CASSVGGGASYGYTF,TRBJ1-2,TRBV9,NA,many
TGTGCCAGCAGTGACGAGGGGACTAGCACAGATACGCAGTATTTT,CASSDEGTSTDTQYF,TRBJ2-3,TRBV6-1,NA,NA
TGTGCCAGCAGCCAGACAGGGCCGAAATCCGGGGAGCTGTTTTTT,CASSQTGPKSGELFF,TRBJ2-2,TRBV6-5,TRBD1,NA
TGTGCCGGGACACGAACCCCCACAGATACGCAGTATTTT,CAGTRTPTDTQYF,TRBJ2-3,TRBV6-5,NA,NA
TGTGCCAGCAGTGACTCTGCCCTTACTAGCGGGGTGTACAATGAGCAGTTCTTC,CASSDSALTSGVYNEQFF,TRBJ2-1,TRBV6-4,TRBD2,NA
TGTGCCAGCTCACCGTTTGCGACTTCCAATCAGCCCCAGCATTTT,CASSPFATSNQPQHF,TRBJ1-5,TRBV18,NA,NA
TGTGCCAGCAGCCATACAGGGATCGGCTACACCTTC,CASSHTGIGYTF,TRBJ1-2,TRBV14,NA,NA
TGTGCCAGCAGCTCTGGTGGACAGACTAATCAGCCCCAGCATTTT,CASSSGGQTNQPQHF,TRBJ1-5,TRBV7-2,NA,NA
TGTGCCAGCTCTACGGAGAACTATGGCTACACCTTC,CASSTENYGYTF,TRBJ1-2,TRBV18,NA,NA
TGCGCCAGCAGTGTAAGGGCTAGCGGTTCACCCCTCCACTTT,CASSVRASGSPLHF,TRBJ1-6,TRBV10-2,NA,NA
TGTGCCAGCAGCTTGAATGTGGGCCGCTCTGGGGCCAACGTCCTGACTTTC,CASSLNVGRSGANVLTF,TRBJ2-6,TRBV5-4,NA,NA
TGTGCCAGCAGCGATGCAGGGGACTCTGGAAACACCATATATTTT,CASSDAGDSGNTIYF,TRBJ1-3,TRBV9,NA,NA
TGTGCCAGCAGTAACAGGGGGTATGGAAACACCATATATTTT,CASSNRGYGNTIYF,TRBJ1-3,TRBV6-5,TRBD1,NA
TGTGCCAGTAGTATCCATACAGGGGTGGAGAATTCACCCCTCCACTTT,CASSIHTGVENSPLHF,TRBJ1-6,TRBV19,TRBD1,few